This section outlines one T cell receptor beta chain sequence together with its context. What it binds is unknown. Together with a sample-barcoded 5' primer, a J-beta primer mix was included in a second PCR lasting about 6 to 12 cycles. TCRdb re-derived calls from the 5' RACE reads in MiXCR, one entry per CDR3 protein. Of under 1,100,000 distinct CDR3 sequences listed, about 25% are singletons. Researchers report isolating at least 7 million PBMCs per sample. The CDR3 is 13 residues long. V was cut by 10 bases and J by 2 bases, with 13 bases left in between. Germline loops: CDR1 KGHDR, CDR2 SFDVKD. The data belong to a study of blood T cells in healthy people across ages. Notes on the study in general: Diversity was estimated from one million T cells, and these estimates were considered underestimates.

The same data also contributed to another study, on T cells of mothers and their children. That paper adds: Maternal samples each gave over 9.5 million TCR beta CDR3 reads, and child samples approximately 2.8 million each.

The sequencing input was blood. The chain joins TRBV24-1 to TRBJ1-2, with D uncertain. The sequence came from a girl aged 2 to 9 in good health. The chain's CDR3 is CATSLGVNYGYTF. CDR3 DNA: TGTGCCACTTCCCTCGGGGTAAACTATGGCTACACCTTC.